This is a list of T cell receptor beta chains from one sample in a study of T-cell reconstitution after alpha-beta-depleted transplantation in children. TCRdb passed the PCR reads through MiXCR, listing each CDR3 protein once. The sample comprises about 170,000 distinct CDR3 sequences, more than 9.5% of which are singletons, and about 13% rests with the top ten. The sequencing here drew on PBMCs, taken before TCRalphabeta/CD19-depleted stem cell transplant. The origin of the receptors is a boy younger than 10 with acute myeloid leukemia, due to receive a stem cell transplant. The CDR3 runs from the conserved cysteine through the conserved F or W. A D gene is named only where the DNA matches it firmly.

j_call | d_call | v_call | cdr3_aa
TRBJ2-1 | . | TRBV15 | CATSRALDSPYNEQFF
TRBJ2-5 | TRBD1 | TRBV13 | CASSLRDSQETQYF
TRBJ2-1 | . | TRBV19 | CASSILRDNEQFF
TRBJ2-5 | . | TRBV5-6 | CASSYERSVIPKTQYF
TRBJ1-6 | . | TRBV7-9 | CASSYRDSPLHF
TRBJ1-2 | TRBD1 | TRBV28 | CASSLGQGGYTF
TRBJ1-2 | . | TRBV4-2 | CASTRSDQGWVNGYTF
TRBJ1-1 | . | TRBV6-5 | CASSPLGRGTEAFF
TRBJ2-1 | . | TRBV3-1 | CASSPSGWRGGNEQFF
TRBJ2-3 | TRBD2 | TRBV28 | CASSLLRGRETDTQYF
TRBJ2-3 | . | TRBV20-1 | CSARRGAASTDTQYF
TRBJ1-5 | . | TRBV28 | CASSWGTFNQPQHF
TRBJ2-2 | TRBD1 | TRBV7-9 | CASRTGGGELFF
TRBJ2-7 | TRBD2 | TRBV2 | CASYGLGPGLAGSSSYEQYF
TRBJ1-1 | . | TRBV3-1 | CASSHRGDTEAFF
TRBJ2-1 | . | TRBV7-9 | CASSPNPGSQFF
TRBJ1-2 | . | TRBV20-1 | CSASLVYRTGLYGYTF